In its sample, the clone carrying this T cell receptor (beta chain) was seen a few times. What it recognizes is unknown. This entry is derived from a study of CD8 T cells in ankylosing spondylitis. The study's findings and limits: In synovial fluid and blood from reactive arthritis, some motif variants were previously reported. Disease-linked clones had a CD8+ phenotype and relatively low frequency in peripheral blood. The clones that were linked to disease were reported to be significantly enriched in matched synovial fluid samples from ankylosing spondylitis patients. What seemed typical of ankylosing spondylitis blood was a TCR beta motif built from several highly homologous variants.

V lost 4 bases, J lost 4 bases, and 3 bases stayed unmatched. The CDR3 contains 13 residues. Per germline, CDR1 LGHDT and CDR2 YNNKEL (reference sequence). Quantitative 5'-RACE with molecular barcodes produced the TCR beta libraries. TCRdb used MiXCR to reprocess the 5' RACE reads, holding one entry per CDR3 protein. The sample lists more than 400,000 distinct CDR3 sequences; 5.3% were seen once. This clonotype originated in a male donor with ankylosing spondylitis. Input material: blood, either unsorted or a sorted T cell fraction (not recorded which). The V call is TRBV3-1, the J call TRBJ1-2, with TRBD1 identical over 7 bases. In DNA form, the CDR3 reads TGTGCCAGCAGCCGGGACAGAATCTATGGCTACACCTTC. Amino acid sequence: CASSRDRIYGYTF.